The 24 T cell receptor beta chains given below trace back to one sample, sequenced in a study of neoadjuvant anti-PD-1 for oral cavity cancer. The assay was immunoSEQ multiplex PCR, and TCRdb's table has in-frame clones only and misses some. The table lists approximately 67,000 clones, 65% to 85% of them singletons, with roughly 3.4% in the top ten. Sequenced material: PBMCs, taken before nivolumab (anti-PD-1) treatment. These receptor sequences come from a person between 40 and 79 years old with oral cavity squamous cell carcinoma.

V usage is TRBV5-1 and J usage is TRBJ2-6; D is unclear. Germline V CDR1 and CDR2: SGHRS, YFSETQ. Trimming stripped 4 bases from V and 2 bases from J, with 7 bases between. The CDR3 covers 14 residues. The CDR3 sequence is CASSPPAGANVLTF. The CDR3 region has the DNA TGCGCCAGCAGCCCCCCCGCTGGGGCCAACGTCCTGACTTTC.

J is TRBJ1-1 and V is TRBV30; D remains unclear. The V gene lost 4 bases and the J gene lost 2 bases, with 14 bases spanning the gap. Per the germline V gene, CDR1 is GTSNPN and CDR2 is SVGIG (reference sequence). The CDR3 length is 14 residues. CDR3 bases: TGTGCCTGGACCCGCAGGCTGGGAAACACTGAAGCTTTCTTT. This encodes CAWTRRLGNTEAFF.

This chain's CDR3 is CASSLGMKGGGTEAFF. CDR3 DNA sequence: TGTGCCAGCAGCTTAGGAATGAAGGGGGGAGGGACTGAAGCTTTCTTT. This sequence joins TRBV11-2 and TRBJ1-1, with a weak D call TRBD1 (6 bases). Deletions cut 1 base from V and 5 bases from J, with 17 bases between. This CDR3 comprises 16 residues. CDR1 is SGHAT and CDR2 is FQNNGV in the germline V gene.

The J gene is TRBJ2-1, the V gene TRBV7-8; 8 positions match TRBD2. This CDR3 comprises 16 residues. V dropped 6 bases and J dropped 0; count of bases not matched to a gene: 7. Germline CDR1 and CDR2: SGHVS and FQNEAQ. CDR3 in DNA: TGTGCCAGCAGTCAGCGGGGGTCCAGCTCCTACAATGAGCAGTTCTTC. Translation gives CASSQRGSSSYNEQFF.

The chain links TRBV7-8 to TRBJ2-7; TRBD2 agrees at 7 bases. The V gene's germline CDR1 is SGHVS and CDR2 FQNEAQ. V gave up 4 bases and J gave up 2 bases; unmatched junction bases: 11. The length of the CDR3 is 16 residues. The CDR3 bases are TGTGCCAGCAGCTCATATCGCGGGAGTACCCCCTACGAGCAGTACTTC. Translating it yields CASSSYRGSTPYEQYF.

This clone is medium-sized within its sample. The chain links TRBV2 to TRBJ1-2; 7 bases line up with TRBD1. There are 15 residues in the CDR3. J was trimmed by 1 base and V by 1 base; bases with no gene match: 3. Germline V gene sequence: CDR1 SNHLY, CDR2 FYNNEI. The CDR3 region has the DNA TGTGCCAGCAGTGAAGGGACAGGAAATAACTATGGCTACACCTTC. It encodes CASSEGTGNNYGYTF.

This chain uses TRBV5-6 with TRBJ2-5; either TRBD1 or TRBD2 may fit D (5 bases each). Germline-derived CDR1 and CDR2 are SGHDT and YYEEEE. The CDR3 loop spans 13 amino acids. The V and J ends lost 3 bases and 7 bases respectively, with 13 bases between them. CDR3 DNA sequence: TGTGCCAGCAGCTCCGGGGACCCGGGGACCCAGTACTTC. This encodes CASSSGDPGTQYF.

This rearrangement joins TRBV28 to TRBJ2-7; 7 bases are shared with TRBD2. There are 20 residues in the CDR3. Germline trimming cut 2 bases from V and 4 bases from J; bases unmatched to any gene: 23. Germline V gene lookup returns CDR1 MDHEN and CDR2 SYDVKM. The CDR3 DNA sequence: TGTGCCAGCAGTTTAGAGTACGGACTAGGTAAGCCGCGGTCGACTTACGAGCAGTACTTC. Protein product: CASSLEYGLGKPRSTYEQYF.

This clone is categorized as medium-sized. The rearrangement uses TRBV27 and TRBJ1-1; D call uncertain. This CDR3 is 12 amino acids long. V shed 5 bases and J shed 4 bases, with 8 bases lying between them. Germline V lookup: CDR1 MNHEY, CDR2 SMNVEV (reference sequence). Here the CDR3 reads CASSTVGTEAFF. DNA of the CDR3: TGTGCCAGCAGTACTGTGGGCACTGAAGCTTTCTTT.

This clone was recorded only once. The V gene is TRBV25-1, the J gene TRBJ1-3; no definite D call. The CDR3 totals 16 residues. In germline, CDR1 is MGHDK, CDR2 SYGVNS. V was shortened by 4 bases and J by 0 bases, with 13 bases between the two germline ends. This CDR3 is CASSAIEFGSGNTIYF. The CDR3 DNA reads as TGTGCCAGCAGTGCAATCGAATTCGGCTCTGGAAACACCATATATTTT.

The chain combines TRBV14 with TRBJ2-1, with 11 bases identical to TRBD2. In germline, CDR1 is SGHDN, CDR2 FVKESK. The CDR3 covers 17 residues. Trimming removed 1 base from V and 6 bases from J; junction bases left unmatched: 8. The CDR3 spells CASSQVQTSGIPNEQFF. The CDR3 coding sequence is TGTGCCAGCAGCCAAGTTCAGACTAGCGGGATCCCCAATGAGCAGTTCTTC.

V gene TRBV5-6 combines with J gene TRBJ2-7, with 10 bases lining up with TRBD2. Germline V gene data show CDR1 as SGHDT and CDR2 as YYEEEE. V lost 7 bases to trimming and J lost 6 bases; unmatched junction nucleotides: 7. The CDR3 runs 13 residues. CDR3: CASVAGGLGEQYF. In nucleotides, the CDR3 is TGTGCCAGCGTAGCGGGGGGCCTGGGCGAGCAGTACTTC.

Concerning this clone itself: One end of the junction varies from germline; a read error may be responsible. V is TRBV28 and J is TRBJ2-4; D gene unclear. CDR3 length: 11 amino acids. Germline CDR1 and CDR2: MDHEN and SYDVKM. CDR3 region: CASSKRIVKNF. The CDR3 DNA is TGTGCCAGCAGTAAAAGAATCGTCAAGAACTTC.

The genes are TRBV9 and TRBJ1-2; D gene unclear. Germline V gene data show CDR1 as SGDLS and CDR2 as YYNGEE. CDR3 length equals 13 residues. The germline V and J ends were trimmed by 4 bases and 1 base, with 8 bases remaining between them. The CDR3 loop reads CASSPDNNYGYTF. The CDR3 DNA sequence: TGTGCCAGCAGCCCTGACAATAACTATGGCTACACCTTC.

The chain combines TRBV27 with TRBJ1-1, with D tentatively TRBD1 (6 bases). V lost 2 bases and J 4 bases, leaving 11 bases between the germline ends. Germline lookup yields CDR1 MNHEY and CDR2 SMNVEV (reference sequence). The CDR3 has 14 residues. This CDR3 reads CASSLRGGATEAFF. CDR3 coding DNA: TGTGCCAGCAGTTTAAGGGGGGGCGCCACTGAAGCTTTCTTT.

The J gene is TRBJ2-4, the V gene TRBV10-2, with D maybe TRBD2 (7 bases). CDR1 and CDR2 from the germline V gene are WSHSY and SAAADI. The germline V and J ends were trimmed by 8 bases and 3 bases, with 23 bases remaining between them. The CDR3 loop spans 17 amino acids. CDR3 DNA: TGCGCCAGCCGGCGGGGCGGGGGCCAGCCGGGCAAAAACATTCAGTACTTC. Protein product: CASRRGGGQPGKNIQYF.

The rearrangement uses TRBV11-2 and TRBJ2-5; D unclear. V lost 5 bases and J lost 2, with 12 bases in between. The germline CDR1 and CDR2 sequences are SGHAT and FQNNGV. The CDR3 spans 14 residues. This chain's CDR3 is CASSKTYSQETQYF. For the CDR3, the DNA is TGTGCCAGCAGCAAGACTTACAGTCAAGAGACCCAGTACTTC. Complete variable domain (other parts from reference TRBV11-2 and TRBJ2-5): EAGVAQSPRYKIIEKRQSVAFWCNPISGHATLYWYQQILGQGPKLLIQFQNNGVVDDSQLPKDRFSAERLKGVDSTLKIQPAKLEDSAVYLCASSKTYSQETQYFGPGTRLLVL.

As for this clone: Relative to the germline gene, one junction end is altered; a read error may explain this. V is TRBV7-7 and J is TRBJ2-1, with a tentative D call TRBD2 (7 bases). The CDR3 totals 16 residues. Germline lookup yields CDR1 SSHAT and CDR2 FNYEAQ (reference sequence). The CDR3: CASSQGGGVTADEQFF. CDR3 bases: TGTGCTAGCAGCCAAGGGGGGGGTGTCACCGCGGATGAGCAGTTCTTC.

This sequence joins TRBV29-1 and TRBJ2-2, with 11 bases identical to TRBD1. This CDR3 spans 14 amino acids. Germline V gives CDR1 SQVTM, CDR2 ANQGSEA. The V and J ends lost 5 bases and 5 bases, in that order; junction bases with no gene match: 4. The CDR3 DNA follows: TGCAGCGTTCCAGGGGACAGGGGGACCGGGGAGCTGTTTTTT. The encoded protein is CSVPGDRGTGELFF.

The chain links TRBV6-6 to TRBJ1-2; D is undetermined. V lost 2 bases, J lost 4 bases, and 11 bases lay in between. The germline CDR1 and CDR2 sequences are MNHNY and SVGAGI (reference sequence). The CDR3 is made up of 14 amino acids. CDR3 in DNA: TGTGCCAGCAGTTACACGGGTATAAGCTATGGCTACACCTTC. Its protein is CASSYTGISYGYTF.

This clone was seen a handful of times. The DNA of the CDR3 is TGCGCCAGCTCCCGCGGGACAGCCGGGGAGCTGTTTTTT. Translated, it gives CASSRGTAGELFF. V and J are TRBV10-1 and TRBJ2-2; tentative D call: TRBD1 (7 bases). This CDR3 has 13 residues. The V end lost 8 bases, the J end lost 6 bases, and 13 bases lay between the germline ends. CDR1 and CDR2 from the germline V gene are WNHNN and SYGVQD (reference sequence).

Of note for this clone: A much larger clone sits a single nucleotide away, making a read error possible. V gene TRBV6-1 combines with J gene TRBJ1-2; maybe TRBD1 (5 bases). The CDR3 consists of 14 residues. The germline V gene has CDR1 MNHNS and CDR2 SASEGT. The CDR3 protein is CVSSESGTAYGYTF. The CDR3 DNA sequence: TGTGTCAGCAGTGAGTCGGGGACGGCCTATGGCTACACCTTC.

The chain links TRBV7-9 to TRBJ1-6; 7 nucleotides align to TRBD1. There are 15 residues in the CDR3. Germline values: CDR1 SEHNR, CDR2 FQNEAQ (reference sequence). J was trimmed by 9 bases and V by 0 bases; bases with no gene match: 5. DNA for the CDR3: TGTGCCAGCAGCTTAGCCCCAGGGGGAACTTCACCCCTCCACTTT. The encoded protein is CASSLAPGGTSPLHF.

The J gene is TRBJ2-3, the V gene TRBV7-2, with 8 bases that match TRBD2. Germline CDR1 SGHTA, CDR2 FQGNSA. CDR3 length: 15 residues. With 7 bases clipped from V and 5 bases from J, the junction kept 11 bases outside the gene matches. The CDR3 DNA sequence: TGTGCCAGCAAAGTGTGGCGGGGGGCAGTAGATACGCAGTATTTT. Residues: CASKVWRGAVDTQYF. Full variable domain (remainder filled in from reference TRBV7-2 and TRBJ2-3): GAGVSQSPSNKVTEKGKDVELRCDPISGHTALYWYRQSLGQGLEFLIYFQGNSAPDKSGLPSDRFSAERTGGSVSTLTIQRTQQEDSAVYLCASKVWRGAVDTQYFGPGTRLTVL.